The 9 T cell receptor beta chains below come from one sample, sequenced in a study of T cell responses to AZD1222 COVID-19 vaccine. The repertoire was sequenced with immunoSEQ multiplex PCR; TCRdb's copy has only in-frame clones and lacks some. Among about 120,000 clones, 86% were seen once, and the ten largest hold 17%. This sample comprised peripheral blood, obtained 28 days after the second AZD1222 dose. Receptors originate from an adult who received the AZD1222 COVID-19 vaccine.

The rearrangement joins TRBV4-3 to TRBJ1-5; perhaps TRBD1 as D (5 bases). The CDR3 runs to 13 residues. Germline V CDR1 and CDR2: LGHNA, YSLEER. V lost 0 bases, J lost 12 bases, and 12 bases lay in between. The CDR3: CASSQEGGDRQHF. CDR3 coding DNA: TGCGCCAGCAGCCAAGAGGGGGGGGATCGCCAGCATTTT.

The chain carries TRBV29-1 and TRBJ1-3; no definite D call. The V end lost 6 bases, the J end lost 3 bases, and 6 bases lay between the germline ends. The CDR3 has 11 residues. Per the germline V gene, CDR1 is SQVTM and CDR2 is ANQGSEA. CDR3 loop: CSVPVGNTIYF. CDR3 nucleotides: TGCAGCGTCCCCGTTGGAAACACCATATATTTT.

In its sample, this clone was seen once. This sequence joins TRBV5-4 and TRBJ2-3; D perhaps matches TRBD1 (7 bases). Trimming pared 0 bases from V and 5 bases from J, leaving 13 bases between. This CDR3 region has 15 residues. The germline V gene encodes CDR1 SGHNT and CDR2 YYREEE (reference sequence). CDR3 in amino acids: CASSLDRQGGDTQYF. The CDR3, as DNA: TGTGCCAGCAGCTTGGATCGGCAGGGGGGAGATACGCAGTATTTT.

The chain links TRBV9 to TRBJ2-5, with 10 bases fitting TRBD2. Germline assignment: CDR1 SGDLS and CDR2 YYNGEE. V shed 3 bases and J 7 bases; nucleotides not matched to a gene: 12. The CDR3 has 16 residues. CDR3 sequence (DNA): TGTGCCAGCAGCGCCGGGACTAGCGCACCTCTGGGGACCCAGTACTTC. Residues: CASSAGTSAPLGTQYF.

The rearrangement uses TRBV28 and TRBJ2-7; perhaps TRBD1 as D (5 bases). Trimming took off 7 bases at V and 7 bases at J, with 17 bases between the two ends. The CDR3 loop spans 13 amino acids. Germline loops: CDR1 MDHEN, CDR2 SYDVKM. The CDR3 reads CASTWGVSGEQYF. The DNA of the CDR3 is TGTGCCAGCACTTGGGGCGTTTCGGGTGAGCAGTACTTC.

V usage is TRBV4-1 and J usage is TRBJ1-6; weak D call: TRBD1 (5 bases). Germline lookup yields CDR1 MGHRA and CDR2 YSYEKL. The CDR3 loop spans 15 amino acids. Trimming left V 0 bases short and J 9 bases short, with 12 bases between. CDR3 nucleotides: TGCGCCAGCAGCCAAGATGCCCAGGGTGTTTCACCCCTCCACTTT. Protein product: CASSQDAQGVSPLHF.

This clone was counted a single time. The genes are TRBV29-1 and TRBJ1-3; 9 bases fit TRBD1. This CDR3 comprises 16 residues. Germline CDR1 and CDR2: SQVTM and ANQGSEA. Trimming cost V 2 bases and J 7 bases; bases outside gene matches: 12. CDR3 DNA: TGCAGCGTTGAATTTTTAGGACAGGGGCAGGAGAACACCATATATTTT. Residues: CSVEFLGQGQENTIYF.

V usage is TRBV7-2 and J usage is TRBJ1-2; D not resolved. V was trimmed by 8 bases and J by 0 bases, leaving 13 bases between them. The germline CDR1 and CDR2 sequences are SGHTA and FQGNSA. The CDR3 runs 14 residues. This CDR3 is CASELQLANYGYTF. DNA of the CDR3: TGTGCCAGCGAATTACAGTTAGCTAACTATGGCTACACCTTC.

The V and J genes are TRBV11-2 and TRBJ1-1; 8 bases fit TRBD1. There are 14 residues in the CDR3. CDR1 is SGHAT, CDR2 FQNNGV, per germline. With 4 bases clipped from V and 6 bases from J, the junction kept 7 bases outside the gene matches. The CDR3 DNA follows: TGTGCCAGCAGCTCCTGGACAGGGCTCGCTGAAGCTTTCTTT. Its translation: CASSSWTGLAEAFF.